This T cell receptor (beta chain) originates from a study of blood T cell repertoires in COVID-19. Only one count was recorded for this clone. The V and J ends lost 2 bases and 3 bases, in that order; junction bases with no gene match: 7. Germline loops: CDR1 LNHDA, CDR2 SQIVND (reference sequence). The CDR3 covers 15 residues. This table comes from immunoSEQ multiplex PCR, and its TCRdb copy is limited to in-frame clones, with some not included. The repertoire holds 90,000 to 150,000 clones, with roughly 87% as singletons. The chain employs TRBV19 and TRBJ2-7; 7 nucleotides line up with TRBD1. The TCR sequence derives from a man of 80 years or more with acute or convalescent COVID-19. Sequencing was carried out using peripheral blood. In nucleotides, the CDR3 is TGTGCCAGTAGTATAAGGGGGCCTCCGGTCTACGAGCAGTACTTC. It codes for CASSIRGPPVYEQYF. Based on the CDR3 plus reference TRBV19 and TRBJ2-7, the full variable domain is DGGITQSPKYLFRKEGQNVTLSCEQNLNHDAMYWYRQDPGQGLRLIYYSQIVNDFQKGDIAEGYSVSREKKESFPLTVTSAQKNPTAFYLCASSIRGPPVYEQYFGPGTRLTVT.